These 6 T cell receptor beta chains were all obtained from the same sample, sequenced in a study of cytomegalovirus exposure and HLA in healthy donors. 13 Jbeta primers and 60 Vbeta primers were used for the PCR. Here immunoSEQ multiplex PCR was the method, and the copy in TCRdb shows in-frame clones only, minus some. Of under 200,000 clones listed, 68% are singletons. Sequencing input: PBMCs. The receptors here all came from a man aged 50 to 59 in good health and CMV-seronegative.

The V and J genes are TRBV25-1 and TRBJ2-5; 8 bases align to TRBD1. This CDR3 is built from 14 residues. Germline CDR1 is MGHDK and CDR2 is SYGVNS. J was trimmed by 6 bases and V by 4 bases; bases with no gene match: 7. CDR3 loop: CASSGPGGLKTQYF. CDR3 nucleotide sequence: TGTGCCAGCAGTGGACCAGGGGGCCTGAAGACCCAGTACTTC.

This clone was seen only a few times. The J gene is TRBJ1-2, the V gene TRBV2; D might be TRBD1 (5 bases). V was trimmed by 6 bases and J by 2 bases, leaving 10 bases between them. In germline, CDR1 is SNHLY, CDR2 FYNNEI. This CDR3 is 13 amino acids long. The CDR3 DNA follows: TGTGCCAGCAGCCTCGGGGGGAACTATGGCTACACCTTC. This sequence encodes CASSLGGNYGYTF.

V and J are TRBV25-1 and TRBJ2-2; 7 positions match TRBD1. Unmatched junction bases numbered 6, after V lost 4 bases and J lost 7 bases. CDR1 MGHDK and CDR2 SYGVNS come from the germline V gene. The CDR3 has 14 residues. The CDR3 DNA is TGTGCCAGCAGTGCGAGGGGGCGGTTCGGGGAGCTGTTTTTT. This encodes CASSARGRFGELFF.

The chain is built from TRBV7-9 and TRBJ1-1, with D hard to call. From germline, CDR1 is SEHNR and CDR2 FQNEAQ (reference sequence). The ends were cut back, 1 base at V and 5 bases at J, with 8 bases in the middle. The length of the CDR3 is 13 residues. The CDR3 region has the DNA TGTGCCAGCAGCTTAGGGGCAGGTACTGAAGCTTTCTTT. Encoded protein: CASSLGAGTEAFF.

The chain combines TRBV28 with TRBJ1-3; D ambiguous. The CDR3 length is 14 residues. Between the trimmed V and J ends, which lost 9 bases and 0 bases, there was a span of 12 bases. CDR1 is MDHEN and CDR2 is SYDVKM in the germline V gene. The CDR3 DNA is TGTGCCAGTTTGGAAGGGAGCTCTGGAAACACCATATATTTT. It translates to CASLEGSSGNTIYF. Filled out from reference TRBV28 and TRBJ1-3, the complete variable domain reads DVKVTQSSRYLVKRTGEKVFLECVQDMDHENMFWYRQDPGLGLRLIYFSYDVKMKEKGDIPEGYSVSREKKERFSLILESASTNQTSMYLCASLEGSSGNTIYFGEGSWLTVV.

The CDR3 is CASSFAYPSSYEQYF. The CDR3 DNA sequence: TGCGCCAGCAGCTTCGCATACCCTAGCTCCTACGAGCAGTACTTC. The chain couples TRBV5-1 to TRBJ2-7; D gene ambiguous. The CDR3 has 15 amino acids. The germline CDR1 and CDR2 sequences are SGHRS and YFSETQ. Between the trimmed V and J ends, which lost 2 bases and 0 bases, there was a span of 12 bases.